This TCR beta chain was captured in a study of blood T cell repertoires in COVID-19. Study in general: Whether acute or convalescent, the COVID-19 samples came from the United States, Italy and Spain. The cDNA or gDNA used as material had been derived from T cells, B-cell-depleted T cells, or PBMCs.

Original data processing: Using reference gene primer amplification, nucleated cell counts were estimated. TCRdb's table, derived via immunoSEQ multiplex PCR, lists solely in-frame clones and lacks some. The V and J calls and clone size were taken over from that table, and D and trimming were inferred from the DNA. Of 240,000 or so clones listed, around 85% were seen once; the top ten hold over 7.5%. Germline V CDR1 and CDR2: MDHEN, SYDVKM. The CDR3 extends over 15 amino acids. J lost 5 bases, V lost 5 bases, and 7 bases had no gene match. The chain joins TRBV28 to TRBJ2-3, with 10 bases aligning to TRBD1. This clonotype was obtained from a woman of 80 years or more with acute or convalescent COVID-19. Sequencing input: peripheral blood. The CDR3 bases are TGTGCCAGCAGTGACGGACAGGGGGATGGAGATACGCAGTATTTT. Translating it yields CASSDGQGDGDTQYF.